This is a list of T cell receptor beta chains from one sample in a study of cytomegalovirus exposure and HLA in healthy donors. Here immunoSEQ multiplex PCR was the method, and the copy in TCRdb shows in-frame clones only, minus some. The sample records 130,000 or so clones, roughly 79% being singletons. Sequencing was performed on PBMCs. These receptor sequences come from a woman between 40 and 50 years old in good health and CMV-seronegative. Both conserved end residues are part of each CDR3. The D gene is left open where the match is weak. Rows may omit the clone size; those that give it use once, few, many or a size class.

v_call: TRBV5-5
clone_size: -
d_call: TRBD2
j_call: TRBJ2-7
cdr3_aa: CASSYIAGVSYEQYF
cdr3_nt: TGTGCCAGCAGCTACATAGCGGGAGTATCCTACGAGCAGTACTTC

v_call: TRBV18
clone_size: -
d_call: -
j_call: TRBJ2-5
cdr3_aa: CASSPGAGAGQETQYF
cdr3_nt: TGTGCCAGCTCACCTGGTGCTGGGGCCGGCCAAGAGACCCAGTACTTC

v_call: TRBV19
clone_size: -
d_call: TRBD2
j_call: TRBJ2-7
cdr3_aa: CASSIGTGGEQYF
cdr3_nt: TGTGCCAGTAGTATTGGGACGGGAGGCGAGCAGTACTTC

v_call: TRBV4-3
clone_size: -
d_call: TRBD2
j_call: TRBJ2-7
cdr3_aa: CASSQERTSGYEQYF
cdr3_nt: TGCGCCAGCAGCCAAGAACGGACTAGCGGCTACGAGCAGTACTTC

v_call: TRBV11-3
clone_size: -
d_call: -
j_call: TRBJ2-3
cdr3_aa: CASSRGRDRSTDTQYF
cdr3_nt: TGTGCCAGCAGCCGAGGGAGGGACAGGAGCACAGATACGCAGTATTTT

v_call: TRBV19
clone_size: -
d_call: TRBD2
j_call: TRBJ2-7
cdr3_aa: CASSVGLGSSYEQYF
cdr3_nt: TGTGCCAGTAGTGTGGGACTAGGCAGCTCCTACGAGCAGTACTTC

v_call: TRBV4-2
clone_size: once
d_call: -
j_call: TRBJ2-2
cdr3_aa: CASSQTTHLNTGELFF
cdr3_nt: TGTGCCAGCAGCCAGACTACCCATCTGAACACCGGGGAGCTGTTTTTT

v_call: TRBV30
clone_size: -
d_call: -
j_call: TRBJ1-2
cdr3_aa: CAWGLQGNYGYTF
cdr3_nt: TGTGCCTGGGGATTACAGGGAAACTATGGCTACACCTTC

v_call: TRBV7-2
clone_size: -
d_call: -
j_call: TRBJ1-1
cdr3_aa: CASSLAGLYTTEAFF
cdr3_nt: TGTGCCAGCAGCTTAGCGGGCTTATACACGACTGAAGCTTTCTTT

v_call: TRBV25-1
clone_size: -
d_call: TRBD1
j_call: TRBJ1-2
cdr3_aa: CASRRTGGSLWYGYTF
cdr3_nt: TGTGCCAGCAGACGGACAGGGGGCAGTTTATGGTATGGCTACACCTTC

v_call: TRBV5-4
clone_size: -
d_call: TRBD2
j_call: TRBJ2-3
cdr3_aa: CASSSQTSGRGDTQYF
cdr3_nt: TGTGCCAGCAGCTCCCAGACTAGCGGGAGGGGAGATACGCAGTATTTT

v_call: TRBV11-3
clone_size: -
d_call: TRBD2
j_call: TRBJ2-1
cdr3_aa: CASSLRLADYNEQFF
cdr3_nt: TGTGCCAGCAGCTTACGACTAGCGGATTACAATGAGCAGTTCTTC

v_call: TRBV6-6
clone_size: -
d_call: -
j_call: TRBJ1-5
cdr3_aa: CASSYNWARGNQPQHF
cdr3_nt: TGTGCCAGCAGTTACAACTGGGCGAGAGGCAATCAGCCCCAGCATTTT

v_call: TRBV5-1
clone_size: -
d_call: TRBD1
j_call: TRBJ2-1
cdr3_aa: CASSLGQGAGNEQFF
cdr3_nt: TGCGCCAGCAGCTTGGGCCAGGGGGCAGGCAATGAGCAGTTCTTC

v_call: TRBV5-4
clone_size: -
d_call: -
j_call: TRBJ1-2
cdr3_aa: CASSLFGGQRRRGYTF
cdr3_nt: TGTGCCAGCAGCTTGTTTGGGGGACAACGAAGGCGCGGCTACACCTTC

v_call: TRBV7-9
clone_size: -
d_call: TRBD2
j_call: TRBJ2-1
cdr3_aa: CASSLEFLAGAFF
cdr3_nt: TGTGCCAGCAGCTTGGAGTTTCTAGCGGGAGCTTTCTTC

v_call: TRBV19
clone_size: -
d_call: -
j_call: TRBJ2-1
cdr3_aa: CASGSGVYNEQFF
cdr3_nt: TGTGCCAGTGGGTCAGGCGTCTACAATGAGCAGTTCTTC

v_call: TRBV4-3
clone_size: -
d_call: -
j_call: TRBJ1-1
cdr3_aa: CASSPLKWRSTEAFF
cdr3_nt: TGCGCCAGCAGCCCCCTAAAGTGGCGGTCCACTGAAGCTTTCTTT

v_call: TRBV7-2
clone_size: once
d_call: -
j_call: TRBJ2-3
cdr3_aa: CASSLGIADTQYF
cdr3_nt: TGTGCCAGCAGCTTAGGAATAGCAGATACGCAGTATTTT

v_call: TRBV7-9
clone_size: -
d_call: TRBD1
j_call: TRBJ2-2
cdr3_aa: CASSFDRAIDTGELFF
cdr3_nt: TGTGCCAGCAGCTTCGACAGGGCAATAGACACCGGGGAGCTGTTTTTT

v_call: TRBV21-1
clone_size: -
d_call: -
j_call: TRBJ2-7
cdr3_aa: CASSLTGGLAAHTYEQYF
cdr3_nt: TGTGCCAGCAGCCTCACAGGGGGCCTAGCGGCCCATACCTACGAGCAGTACTTC

v_call: TRBV6-5
clone_size: -
d_call: -
j_call: TRBJ2-7
cdr3_aa: CASSYSTGDYEQYF
cdr3_nt: TGTGCCAGCAGTTACTCGACAGGTGACTACGAGCAGTACTTC

v_call: TRBV2
clone_size: few
d_call: TRBD1
j_call: TRBJ1-2
cdr3_aa: CASSEQGVYGYTF
cdr3_nt: TGTGCCAGCAGTGAACAGGGGGTCTATGGCTACACCTTC

v_call: TRBV16
clone_size: -
d_call: -
j_call: TRBJ1-1
cdr3_aa: CASSQSGQANTEAFF
cdr3_nt: TGTGCCAGCAGCCAATCGGGGCAAGCGAACACTGAAGCTTTCTTT